This record covers a single T cell receptor beta chain. These data come from a study of cytomegalovirus exposure and HLA in healthy donors. CDR3 size: 14 residues. Trimming removed 3 bases from V and 2 bases from J, with 11 bases in between. The germline CDR1 and CDR2 sequences are WNHNN and SYGVQD (reference sequence). PCR employed 60 Vbeta and 13 Jbeta primers. Using immunoSEQ multiplex PCR, the repertoire was profiled, and TCRdb retains in-frame clones only, with some absent. This repertoire shows around 100,000 clones, over 75% found once; its top ten account for 4% to 5.5%. The material sequenced was PBMCs. This chain connects TRBV10-1 to TRBJ2-7; D ambiguous. The TCR comes from a male donor in good health and CMV-seropositive. This chain's CDR3 is CASSDLVGPYEQYF. In DNA, the CDR3 is TGCGCCAGCAGTGATCTGGTTGGGCCCTACGAGCAGTACTTC.